This entry is about one TCR beta chain. Antigen specificity is unknown. Sequence at one end of the junction differs from germline and may be a read error. This record belongs to a study of blood T cells in healthy people across ages. The germline gives CDR1 LGHNA, CDR2 YNFKEQ. CDR3 size: 14 residues. PCR was performed a second time for about 7 to 11 cycles using a sample-barcoded 5' primer and a J-beta primer mix. TCRdb re-derived calls from the 5' RACE reads in MiXCR, one entry per CDR3 protein. This sample carries roughly 730,000 distinct CDR3 sequences, about 56% of them seen once, and the ten largest clones take 20% to 30%. Whole-study findings and limits: Diversity estimated from one million T cells was considered an underestimate. Without sorted subsets, naive and antigen-experienced compartments could not be conclusively compared.

The chain joins TRBV4-2 to TRBJ2-4; D is ambiguous. Judging by the DNA end, TRBJ2-5 fits better; the J call may be wrong. Sequenced input: blood. The receptor comes from a middle-aged man in good health. The CDR3 DNA reads as TGTGCCAGCAGCCAAGAGGCATTCCAAGGGACCCAGTACTTC. Amino acids: CASSQEAFQGTQYF.